The TCR beta chain described here comes from a study of human T cells and chemical hapten exposure. Documented time point: pre-sensitization, week 0. Treatment described: therapeutic diphenylcyclopropenone sensitization with weekly scalp DPC. TCRdb analysed the RACE reads with MiXCR anew, one entry per CDR3 protein. The table includes some 330,000 distinct CDR3 sequences, around 5.5% detected once. In this sample, this clonotype turned up many times. Germline loops: CDR1 LGHNA, CDR2 YNFKEQ. V was cut by 3 bases and J by 1 base, with 16 bases left in between. This CDR3 has 16 amino acids. The source is a woman aged 18-29 years with alopecia areata. Some clones in this sample may be carry-over from other donors' samples. This specimen consisted of whole blood, obtained in connection with sensitization to the hapten diphenylcyclopropenone (DPC). V is TRBV4-2 and J is TRBJ2-7; D is perhaps TRBD1 (6 bases). CDR3 DNA: TGTGCCAGCAGCCACGATTCCGGGACACCTTCCTACGAGCAGTACTTC. This encodes CASSHDSGTPSYEQYF.